This T cell receptor beta chain came from a study of shared T cell receptors in the human thymus (dated by TCRdb to the early 2020s). Study-level background: The study examined how the human thymus generates shared, self-reactive T-cell receptor alpha chains.

According to the germline V gene, CDR1 reads SQVTM and CDR2 reads ANQGSEA. The CDR3 spans 15 residues, from the cysteine through the phenylalanine. The CDR3 DNA has 45 bases and is translated from base 1. V ends up 4 bases short and J 4 bases short, with an unmatched junction base count of 3. Notes on this clone: Its cognate antigen has yet to be identified. Base qualities are not recorded, but no much larger clone differs from it by a single base.

Receptor amplification or capture employed the immunoSEQ multiplex PCR assay. Drawn from immuneACCESS, this table holds only the in-frame rearrangements with V and J called that TCRdb kept. Clones are partly lost; checked studies trace under half to an unresolved V gene and leave the rest unexplained. This sample is represented by 450,000 to 650,000 clones; 78% of them were singletons. The ten most abundant clones make up less than 0.015% of the sample. The sample also formed part of further work on human thymus T cells. Taken from the second paper: The donors were immunologically healthy infants in Finland who had open corrective cardiac surgery for congenital heart defects. Thymus tissue was collected as surgical resects that were removed during corrective cardiac surgery. Both the thymic and the peripheral blood repertoires appeared to show biased V and J gene segment usage. The related research found that thymic TCR repertoires overlapped highly between unrelated individuals. The study described the TCR alpha and beta repertoires in roughly 8 infant thymus samples and a handful of matching peripheral blood samples. Donor ages ranging from about 7 to 244 days were recorded, and several male and a couple of female infants were included in the cohort. After being mechanically released from the tissue, thymocytes were kept at -70 degrees C in pellets of roughly 9.5-32 million cells. A QIAsymphony instrument was used to extract genomic DNA from the frozen cell pellets. TCRB and TCRAD loci were amplified from a standardized quantity of quality-controlled genomic DNA using the immunoSEQ multiplex PCR assay. The V(D)J region was spanned by amplicons of a length sufficient to cover the CDR3 and to identify V and J genes. Through the commercial immunoSEQ service, the amplicons were sequenced on an Illumina platform. Corrections for primer bias and sequencing errors followed previously described methods, while TCRAD and TCRB definitions were based on the IMGT database. The repertoires were analysed using immunoSEQ Analyzer 3.0 and VDJTools for basic statistics, V/J segment usage, diversity estimates, rarefaction and pairwise overlap. To estimate diversity, the Chao1, ChaoE, Efron-Thisted, Shannon and inverse Simpson indices were applied, and diversity was also estimated on datasets down-sampled to the smallest sample. For repertoire overlap, CDR3 nucleotide sequence, V gene and J gene had to match strictly, and clustering was done by Jaccard-based multidimensional scaling. Thymus samples yielded on average roughly 790,000 unique TCRB clonotypes, compared with some 83,000 from blood samples.

The sample comprised thymocytes. The clonotype comes from a boy less than two years old with a congenital heart defect. Donor details come from another sample of the same person, matched by shared clones. The sequence is built from TRBV29-1 and TRBJ2-3; 15 nucleotides in the junction match TRBD2. The CDR3 amino acid sequence is: CSVAGLAGGPDTQYF. The nucleotides are TGCAGCGTTGCCGGACTAGCGGGAGGGCCAGATACGCAGTATTTT.